Each of the 22 T cell receptor beta chains below was sequenced from the same sample in a study of post-analysis software for immune sequencing data. The study, taken as a whole, reports: Compared with controls, patients had more of roughly five TRBV segments, including TRBV5-6, TRBV5-1 and TRBV20-1.

Prepared libraries of TCR beta cDNA carried unique molecular identifiers. One entry per CDR3 protein, called by TCRdb with MiXCR from the PCR reads. The sample consists of a few hundred thousand distinct CDR3 sequences, around 34% of them appearing once. Antigens of these TCRs are unknown. The source material was blood. These receptors originate from a girl aged 2 to 17 with multiple sclerosis.

The chain is built from TRBV7-8 and TRBJ1-2; 9 positions agree with TRBD1. The CDR3 spans 15 residues. With V trimmed by 5 bases and J by 4 bases, 8 bases remained unmatched. Germline V gene lookup returns CDR1 SGHVS and CDR2 FQNEAQ. For the CDR3, the DNA is TGTGCCAGCAGCCTAATGGACAGGGGAGGCTATGGCTACACCTTC. Its protein is CASSLMDRGGYGYTF.

The chain employs TRBV18 and TRBJ2-7; D assignment may be TRBD1 or TRBD2 (6 bases each). From germline, CDR1 is KGHSH and CDR2 LQKENI. The CDR3 contains 13 residues. With 3 bases removed from V and 4 bases from J, the gap between germline ends came to 10 bases. The CDR3 DNA reads as TGTGCCAGCTCACCGGGGGGCGAATACGAGCAGTACTTC. Its translation is CASSPGGEYEQYF.

This clonotype was detected once. In DNA, the CDR3 is TGTGCCAGCAGCCAAGGACTAGCGGGGGGTGTAGGGCGAAGCACAGATACGCAGTATTTT. Translating it yields CASSQGLAGGVGRSTDTQYF. J is TRBJ2-3 and V is TRBV3-1; 13 nucleotides align to TRBD2. CDR1 is LGHDT, CDR2 YNNKEL, per germline (reference sequence). V lost 1 base, J lost 0 bases, and 10 bases stayed unmatched. The CDR3 contains 20 residues.

The chain recombines TRBV7-2 with TRBJ2-2, with TRBD2 matching over 11 bases. The length of the CDR3 is 15 residues. The germline V gene has CDR1 SGHTA and CDR2 FQGNSA. The ends lost 3 bases at V and 4 bases at J; junction bases unmatched: 1. As DNA, the CDR3 is TGTGCCAGCAGCTTCGGACTAGCGGGCACCGGGGAGCTGTTTTTT. Protein: CASSFGLAGTGELFF. The full variable domain, with the rest looked up from reference TRBV7-2 and TRBJ2-2, is GAGVSQSPSNKVTEKGKDVELRCDPISGHTALYWYRQSLGQGLEFLIYFQGNSAPDKSGLPSDRFSAERTGGSVSTLTIQRTQQEDSAVYLCASSFGLAGTGELFFGEGSRLTVL.

This clonotype was recorded a few times. This chain links TRBV11-1 with TRBJ1-2, with TRBD1 matching over 8 bases. The CDR3 length is 17 residues. Germline CDR1 is SGHAT and CDR2 is FQDESV (reference sequence). Germline trimming cut 1 base from V and 3 bases from J; bases unmatched to any gene: 10. CDR3 nucleotide sequence: TGTGCCAGCAGCTTAGGGGACAGGCTCTCTACAGACTATGGCTACACCTTC. This sequence encodes CASSLGDRLSTDYGYTF.

Turning to this clonotype: An end of the junction differs from the germline gene, which may be a read error. The chain joins TRBV15 to TRBJ2-1, with TRBD1 as a possible D gene (6 bases). In germline, CDR1 is LNHNV, CDR2 YYDKDF (reference sequence). CDR3 length equals 15 residues. CDR3 bases: TGTGCCACCAGCAGAGGTCGGGACAACTACAATGGGCAGTTCTTC. As protein: CATSRGRDNYNGQFF.

This clonotype has more than one count but fewer than ten. The V gene is TRBV4-1, the J gene TRBJ1-4, with unresolved D. Germline loops: CDR1 MGHRA, CDR2 YSYEKL. Trimming cost V 4 bases and J 12 bases, with 15 bases left between them. The CDR3 is 13 amino acids. The chain's CDR3 is CASSPRTPDELFF. CDR3 DNA sequence: TGCGCCAGCAGCCCAAGAACACCGGACGAACTGTTTTTT.

This rearrangement joins TRBV13 to TRBJ2-2; D is unclear. Germline values: CDR1 PRHDT, CDR2 FYEKMQ (reference sequence). The V end lost 2 bases, the J end lost 6 bases, and 4 bases lay between the germline ends. The CDR3 totals 12 residues. The CDR3 here is CASSLLAGELFF. Here the CDR3 DNA reads TGTGCCAGCAGCTTACTCGCCGGGGAGCTGTTTTTT.

In its sample, this clonotype was seen a few times. This chain uses TRBV5-1 with TRBJ1-1; TRBD1 might be the D (5 bases). The CDR3 consists of 15 residues. Germline assignment: CDR1 SGHRS and CDR2 YFSETQ. V was pared by 1 base and J by 4 bases, with 14 bases between. CDR3 nucleotide sequence: TGCGCCAGCAGCTTGTGGTATCGGGGGGGCACTGAAGCTTTCTTT. Protein: CASSLWYRGGTEAFF.

The sample holds a few counts of this clonotype. This chain joins TRBV29-1 and TRBJ2-3; tentative D call: TRBD2 (5 bases). Per the germline V gene, CDR1 is SQVTM and CDR2 is ANQGSEA. V lost 3 bases and J 7 bases, leaving 11 bases between the germline ends. There are 12 residues in the CDR3. The CDR3 reads CSVDDGGYTQYF. CDR3 DNA: TGCAGCGTTGACGACGGCGGGTATACGCAGTATTTT.

The rearrangement links TRBV29-1 to TRBJ1-2, with TRBD1 as a possible D gene (5 bases). The V end was cut by 4 bases, the J end by 0 bases, with 9 bases between. CDR1 and CDR2 from the germline V gene are SQVTM and ANQGSEA. This CDR3 contains 13 residues. CDR3 nucleotides: TGCAGCGTTGGTCCCAGGGCTAACTATGGCTACACCTTC. It encodes CSVGPRANYGYTF.

The chain couples TRBV3-1 to TRBJ2-1; TRBD1 agrees at 10 bases. CDR3 length equals 13 residues. V dropped 1 base and J dropped 9; count of bases not matched to a gene: 0. Germline-derived CDR1 and CDR2 are LGHDT and YNNKEL (reference sequence). The CDR3 nucleotides read TGTGCCAGCAGCCAAGGGGACAGGGGTGAGCAGTTCTTC. Protein: CASSQGDRGEQFF.

A single count supports this clonotype. The gene calls are TRBV10-3 and TRBJ2-7; 8 bases align to TRBD2. The CDR3 loop spans 14 amino acids. The J segment lost 10 bases and the V segment lost 6 bases, leaving 14 bases of the junction unmatched. Germline CDR1 ENHRY, CDR2 SYGVKD. The CDR3 loop reads CAIRPGLELTVQYF. The CDR3 DNA follows: TGTGCCATCAGGCCGGGACTAGAATTAACCGTCCAGTACTTC.

This clonotype appeared a few times. The chain recombines TRBV18 with TRBJ2-1; TRBD2 matches at 16 bases. The CDR3 is made up of 18 amino acids. V lost 0 bases, J lost 8 bases, and 7 bases stayed unmatched. CDR1 and CDR2 from the germline V gene are KGHSH and LQKENI. CDR3 bases: TGTGCCAGCTCACCACCGGGACTAGCGGGGGGGCGCCAAGATGAGCAGTTCTTC. Protein product: CASSPPGLAGGRQDEQFF. Complete variable domain (other parts from reference TRBV18 and TRBJ2-1): NAGVMQNPRHLVRRRGQEARLRCSPMKGHSHVYWYRQLPEEGLKFMVYLQKENIIDESGMPKERFSAEFPKEGPSILRIQQVVRGDSAAYFCASSPPGLAGGRQDEQFFGPGTRLTVL.

This clonotype was seen only a few times. The junction departs from germline at one end; a sequencing error may be responsible. CDR3 nucleotide sequence: TGCGCCAGCAGCTTGGCCGCGGGGCTGAACACTGAAGCTTTCTTT. It specifies CASSLAAGLNTEAFF. V is TRBV5-6 and J is TRBJ1-1; maybe TRBD1 (5 bases). Germline V gene data show CDR1 as SGHDT and CDR2 as YYEEEE. The CDR3 sequence is 15 residues long.

The V and J genes are TRBV4-1 and TRBJ2-7; 12 bases align to TRBD2. V was pared by 0 bases and J by 4 bases, with 4 bases of the junction left unmatched. The CDR3 consists of 16 residues. The germline V gene encodes CDR1 MGHRA and CDR2 YSYEKL. CDR3 DNA: TGCGCCAGCAGCCAAGAGCCTAGCGGGGGGGCTTACGAGCAGTACTTC. Its protein is CASSQEPSGGAYEQYF.

As DNA, the CDR3 is TGCAGTGCTAGAGAAAGGGAGTCGAACACCGGGGAGCTGTTTTTT. Protein sequence: CSARERESNTGELFF. The V call is TRBV20-1, the J call TRBJ2-2; a weak D match, TRBD2 (5 bases). Germline V lookup: CDR1 DFQATT, CDR2 SNEGSKA (reference sequence). The CDR3 sequence is 15 residues long. Trimming pared 0 bases from V and 0 bases from J, leaving 8 bases between.

In regard to this clonotype: Compared with germline, one end of the junction differs, possibly owing to a read error. This chain links TRBV6-1 with TRBJ2-7, with D unresolved. Germline CDR1 MNHNS, CDR2 SASEGT. This CDR3 spans 11 amino acids. CDR3 bases: TGTGCCAGCAGGGAAGAAGGCGAGCAGTACTTC. It encodes CASREEGEQYF.

This clonotype was observed a single time. A junction end diverges from the germline sequence, so it may reflect a read error. The V and J genes are TRBV18 and TRBJ2-5; the match to TRBD2 covers 9 bases. The better agreement between TRBJ2-7 and the DNA end casts doubt on the J call. Germline CDR1 reads KGHSH; CDR2 reads LQKENI. This CDR3 region has 14 residues. For the CDR3, the DNA is TGTGCCGGCTCACCATCTAGCGGGGTCCACGAGCAGTACTTC. Translated: CAGSPSSGVHEQYF.

V is TRBV11-2 and J is TRBJ2-1, with 11 positions matching TRBD2. The length of the CDR3 is 23 residues. Germline CDR1 and CDR2: SGHAT and FQNNGV. Unmatched junction bases numbered 25, after V lost 6 bases and J lost 0 bases. CDR3 residues: CASRSMRASGGTTPKSSYNEQFF. The CDR3 DNA is TGTGCCAGCAGATCCATGAGGGCTAGCGGGGGGACTACCCCAAAAAGCTCCTACAATGAGCAGTTCTTC.

The chain employs TRBV7-2 and TRBJ2-2; 9 nucleotides line up with TRBD1. The V and J ends lost 5 bases and 7 bases, in that order; junction bases with no gene match: 11. Germline loops: CDR1 SGHTA, CDR2 FQGNSA. The CDR3 spans 16 residues. CDR3 nucleotides: TGTGCCAGCAGCCCCTGGAACAGGGGGCGGAACGGGGAGCTGTTTTTT. Its protein is CASSPWNRGRNGELFF.

The table lists this clonotype with a few counts. The chain is built from TRBV12-3 or TRBV12-4 and TRBJ1-4; TRBD1 matches 9 bases. With V trimmed by 6 bases and J by 2 bases, 4 bases remained unmatched. This CDR3 has 15 amino acids. CDR3 sequence: CASRPGTGTNEKLFF. CDR3 nucleotide sequence: TGTGCCAGCAGGCCCGGGACAGGGACTAATGAAAAACTGTTTTTT.